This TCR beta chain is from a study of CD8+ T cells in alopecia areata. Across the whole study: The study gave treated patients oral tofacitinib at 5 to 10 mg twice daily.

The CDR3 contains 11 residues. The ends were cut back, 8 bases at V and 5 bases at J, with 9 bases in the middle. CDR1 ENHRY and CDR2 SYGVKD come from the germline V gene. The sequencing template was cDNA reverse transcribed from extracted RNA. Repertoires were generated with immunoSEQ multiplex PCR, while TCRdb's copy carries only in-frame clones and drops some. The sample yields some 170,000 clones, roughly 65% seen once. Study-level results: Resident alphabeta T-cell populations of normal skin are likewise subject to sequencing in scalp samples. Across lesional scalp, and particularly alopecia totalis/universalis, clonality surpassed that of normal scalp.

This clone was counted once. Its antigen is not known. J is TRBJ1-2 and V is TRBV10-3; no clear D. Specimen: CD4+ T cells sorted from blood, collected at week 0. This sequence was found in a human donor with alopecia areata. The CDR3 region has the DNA TGTGCCATCGGCGATATGTATGGCTACACCTTC. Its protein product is CAIGDMYGYTF.